This T cell receptor (beta chain) was captured in a study of blood T cell repertoires in COVID-19 (dated by TCRdb to about 2020). A note on the overall study: Collaborator samples came from the United States, Italy and Spain and covered acute and convalescent phases of COVID-19. The material from the prospective study consisted of cDNA or gDNA derived from T cells, B-cell-depleted T cells, or PBMCs. Deeply sampled blood TCRbeta repertoires from subjects exposed to, actively infected with, or recovered from COVID-19 were included in the dataset. The repertoires were released in a freely available public database meant as a resource for research on the immune response to SARS-CoV-2. Samples came from the ongoing ImmuneRACE study (first 160 participants) plus 1,254 subjects from 6 global collaborators. The sample metadata nearly always contained a de-identified subject ID, COVID-19 status, age in years and sex. Where available, HLA class I and class II types were obtained from metadata supplied by the sample provider rather than from assay-based typing.

Study-level results and caveats: The quantity of clinical and demographic metadata differed by source and by participant and was supplied without curation.

Cut back by 4 bases and 2 bases, the V and J ends lie 15 bases apart. The CDR3 holds 15 amino acids from the cysteine to the phenylalanine. Only the CDR3 DNA is retained, 45 bases long and in frame from the first base. CDR1 and CDR2 are read off the germline V gene as MGHRA and YSYEKL. TCRbeta CDR3 regions were amplified from genomic DNA by means of the immunoSEQ Assay, a bias-controlled multiplex PCR. Regarding the original processing steps: Within the assay, amplification of reference gene primers was used to estimate how many nucleated cells each sample contained. To quantify the absolute abundance of each unique TCRbeta CDR3 rearrangement, sequence reads were collapsed and filtered. For each sample, productive Simpson clonality was calculated by taking the square root of Simpson's diversity index across productive rearrangements. In its TCRdb copy, this immuneACCESS table keeps in-frame sequences only and misses some clones. Where compared with another copy, unresolved V genes explain less than half of these, and the others have no known cause. V and J calls and clone size come straight from that table; D and trimming were deduced from the DNA. The sample records roughly 180,000 clones, about 80% of which are singletons. 13% to 15% of the sample belongs to the ten largest clones.

In the prospective study, participants were about 18 to 100 years old, resided in 24 geographic areas of the United States, and were enrolled through a virtual design. In the prospective study, participants were assigned to cohorts based on the clinical history participants reported in a screening survey and a study questionnaire. Exposed participants had been in contact, within 2 weeks of entering the study, with a person who had a PCR-confirmed or clinician-diagnosed case of COVID-19. Mobile phlebotomists in the prospective study collected whole blood, serum and a nasopharyngeal or oropharyngeal swab from every participant. Participants in the prospective study had the option to provide additional blood draws and questionnaires over a roughly 2-month period. Before DNA extraction, blood samples from the prospective study were shipped at room temperature or frozen. This clone came up once. Its antigen target is currently unknown. Within one base of it there is no much larger clone, and no base qualities were kept.

The sequence was obtained from a man aged 60-69 years who had been exposed to COVID-19. Here the chain combines TRBV4-1 and TRBJ2-7; TRBD2 is perhaps the D gene, given 6 matching bases. The material sequenced was PBMCs or T cells enriched from blood (not recorded which). The CDR3 is CASSPRDFLTYEQYF. The DNA sequence is as follows: TGCGCCAGCAGCCCTAGGGACTTTTTAACCTACGAGCAGTACTTC.